The 6 T cell receptor beta chains below were found in one sample sequenced in a study of regulatory T cells in long-lasting Graves disease. The authors built TCR beta libraries using iRepertoire HTBI primers and Arm-PCR of CDR3 regions. TCRdb reprocessed the multiplex PCR reads with MiXCR, giving one entry per CDR3 protein. Of about 530,000 distinct CDR3 sequences in the sample, 15% to 20% were seen once. Regarding time point: newly diagnosed GD, antithyroid drugs for less than 3 months. Preparation of the TCR library used RNA extracted from PBMCs. These data also formed part of another study, on T cells in Graves' hyperthyroidism and ophthalmopathy.

This specimen was peripheral blood mononuclear cells (PBMCs), taken at new diagnosis, from a patient treated with antithyroid drugs. The receptors were gathered from a middle-aged woman with Graves disease.

In its sample, this clonotype was seen once. The gene calls are TRBV20-1 and TRBJ2-7; TRBD1 matches at 12 bases. CDR1 DFQATT and CDR2 SNEGSKA come from the germline V gene (reference sequence). The J segment lost 3 bases and the V segment lost 4 bases, leaving 10 bases of the junction unmatched. CDR3 size: 16 residues. The DNA for the CDR3 is TGCAGTGCTAATACCACCGGGACAGGGGGCTTCTACGAGCAGTACTTC. Protein sequence: CSANTTGTGGFYEQYF.

This chain uses TRBV3-1 with TRBJ1-6; D is ambiguous. This CDR3 contains 14 residues. CDR1 LGHDT and CDR2 YNNKEL come from the germline V gene (reference sequence). V lost 0 bases to trimming and J lost 7 bases, with 7 bases between them. CDR3 in amino acids: CASSQEGPNSPLHF. DNA of the CDR3: TGTGCCAGCAGCCAAGAAGGTCCCAATTCACCCCTCCACTTT.

This clonotype has at least ten counts. The chain recombines TRBV28 with TRBJ2-2, with D uncertain. From germline, CDR1 is MDHEN and CDR2 SYDVKM. Deletions cut 4 bases from V and 4 bases from J, with 4 bases between. This CDR3 spans 12 amino acids. CDR3 in amino acids: CASSYGTGELFF. Here the CDR3 DNA reads TGTGCCAGCAGTTACGGCACCGGGGAGCTGTTTTTT.

This clonotype turned up a few times. The chain employs TRBV19 and TRBJ1-1; maybe TRBD1 (6 bases). The germline gives CDR1 LNHDA, CDR2 SQIVND (reference sequence). This CDR3 comprises 14 residues. V lost 6 bases to trimming and J lost 0 bases, with 11 bases between them. The CDR3 DNA sequence: TGTGCCAGTAGGCAGGACAGCGTGAACACTGAAGCTTTCTTT. This sequence encodes CASRQDSVNTEAFF.

This clonotype was detected many times. V and J are TRBV6-1 and TRBJ1-1; tentative D call: TRBD1 (6 bases). The ends were cut back, 1 base at V and 6 bases at J, with 18 bases in the middle. Germline values: CDR1 MNHNS, CDR2 SASEGT. This CDR3 contains 16 residues. The CDR3 region has the DNA TGTGCCAGCAGTGAAGATGGGGCAGGAGGGGGGGCTGAAGCTTTCTTT. It is translated as CASSEDGAGGGAEAFF.

This clonotype was seen repeatedly, ten times or more. The rearrangement uses TRBV2 and TRBJ1-5; D unclear. Germline CDR1 reads SNHLY; CDR2 reads FYNNEI. Trimming stripped 6 bases from V and 0 bases from J, with 6 bases between. The CDR3 is 13 amino acids. CDR3 DNA sequence: TGTGCCAGCAGCTCCCGTAGCAATCAGCCCCAGCATTTT. It is translated as CASSSRSNQPQHF. The complete variable domain, with remaining parts taken from reference TRBV2 and TRBJ1-5, reads EPEVTQTPSHQVTQMGQEVILRCVPISNHLYFYWYRQILGQKVEFLVSFYNNEISEKSEIFDDQFSVERPDGSNFTLKIRSTKLEDSAMYFCASSSRSNQPQHFGDGTRLSIL.